Listed here are 24 T cell receptor beta chains from one sample, sequenced in a study of regulatory T cells in long-lasting Graves disease. According to the study, TCR beta libraries were built with iRepertoire HTBI primers and CDR3-region Arm-PCR. TCRdb re-analysed the multiplex PCR reads in MiXCR, keeping a single row per CDR3 protein. This sample has approximately 440,000 distinct CDR3 sequences; 15% to 20% occur once, and the top ten carry approximately 12%. Documented time point: newly diagnosed GD, antithyroid drugs for less than 3 months. Researchers made the TCR library from RNA that was extracted from PBMCs. This sample was shared with a second study, whose subject was T cells in Graves' hyperthyroidism and ophthalmopathy.

The sample consisted of peripheral blood mononuclear cells (PBMCs), taken at new diagnosis, from a patient treated with antithyroid drugs. The source is a man aged 40-55 years with Graves disease.

The genes are TRBV19 and TRBJ2-3; D gene unclear. Trimming took off 6 bases at V and 6 bases at J, with 10 bases between the two ends. The CDR3 is 12 residues long. From germline, CDR1 is LNHDA and CDR2 SQIVND (reference sequence). The CDR3 region is CASSTSEDTQYF. CDR3 DNA: TGTGCCAGTAGCACGTCTGAGGATACGCAGTATTTT.

CDR3: CASSRPGGRRADTQYF. CDR3 sequence (DNA): TGTGCCAGCAGCCGACCGGGGGGCAGGCGTGCAGATACGCAGTATTTT. The J gene is TRBJ2-3, the V gene TRBV5-4; tentative D call: TRBD2 (7 bases). V lost 4 bases, J lost 4 bases, and 19 bases lay in between. The CDR3 is 16 residues long. CDR1 is SGHNT and CDR2 is YYREEE in the germline V gene (reference sequence).

Only one count was recorded for this clonotype. A read error likely explains this, since a far larger clone differs by one base. This chain joins TRBV2 and TRBJ2-5; 7 nucleotides align to TRBD2. The J call is uncertain, as TRBJ2-1 better fits the DNA end. Germline assignment: CDR1 SNHLY and CDR2 FYNNEI. CDR3 size: 13 residues. For the CDR3, the DNA is TGTGCCAGCAGTGAAGCCGGGAGGAGGGAGCAGTTCTTC. Its translation: CASSEAGRREQFF.

This clonotype was counted at least ten times. The chain carries TRBV28 and TRBJ1-1; D might be TRBD1 (6 bases). Trimming shortened V by 7 bases and J by 0 bases, and 15 bases separated the two germline ends. Per the germline V gene, CDR1 is MDHEN and CDR2 is SYDVKM. This CDR3 comprises 15 residues. The CDR3 loop is CASTPWRDMNTEAFF. The CDR3 DNA is TGTGCCAGCACCCCATGGAGGGACATGAACACTGAAGCTTTCTTT.

The chain is built from TRBV3-1 and TRBJ2-3; 9 positions match TRBD2. Trimming at V came to 3 bases and at J to 7 bases, leaving 5 bases not matched to a gene. The CDR3 runs 14 residues. The germline CDR1 and CDR2 sequences are LGHDT and YNNKEL (reference sequence). CDR3 coding DNA: TGTGCCAGCAGCCAGCGGGAGGGCGGCTATACGCAGTATTTT. Translated, it gives CASSQREGGYTQYF.

This clonotype was seen at least ten times. This chain uses TRBV12-3 or TRBV12-4 with TRBJ1-1, with unresolved D. V dropped 0 bases and J dropped 11 bases, with 7 bases sitting between them. The CDR3 length is 11 residues. The CDR3 DNA follows: TGTGCCAGCAGTTTAGCGCTGAAGGCTTTCTTT. As protein: CASSLALKAFF.

This clonotype was counted ten times or more. The gene calls are TRBV6-2 or TRBV6-3 and TRBJ1-6, with no clear D. V lost 0 bases and J 7 bases, leaving 10 bases between the germline ends. CDR3 size: 15 residues. Germline V gene sequence: CDR1 MNHEY, CDR2 SVGEGT. The CDR3 DNA reads TGTGCCAGCAGTTACTCTGCGGGCCCCAATTCACCCCTCCACTTT. It yields the protein CASSYSAGPNSPLHF.

There are many counts of this clonotype. The chain carries TRBV20-1 and TRBJ2-3, with 9 bases aligning to TRBD1. This CDR3 has 18 residues. Trimming cost V 0 bases and J 5 bases; bases outside gene matches: 15. Germline CDR1 is DFQATT and CDR2 is SNEGSKA (reference sequence). The CDR3 DNA follows: TGCAGTGCTAGAGACCTTGCGCCGGGACAGGGAAACAGAGATACGCAGTATTTT. Translation: CSARDLAPGQGNRDTQYF.

This clonotype was recorded at least ten times. The V gene is TRBV5-1, the J gene TRBJ2-7; 7 bases map to TRBD2. The J segment lost 0 bases and the V segment lost 0 bases, leaving 9 bases of the junction unmatched. CDR1 is SGHRS, CDR2 YFSETQ, per germline. This CDR3 contains 17 residues. For the CDR3, the DNA is TGCGCCAGCAGCTTGGCCTTGGCGGGGGACCACTCCTACGAGCAGTACTTC. Translation: CASSLALAGDHSYEQYF.

This clonotype showed up many times. The chain couples TRBV20-1 to TRBJ2-5; D is perhaps TRBD1 (5 bases). V lost 0 bases to trimming and J lost 5 bases, with 10 bases between them. The CDR3 has 13 residues. The V gene's germline CDR1 is DFQATT and CDR2 SNEGSKA (reference sequence). The CDR3 here is CSARDWAGETQYF. The CDR3 bases are TGCAGTGCTAGAGATTGGGCAGGGGAGACCCAGTACTTC.

This clonotype came up a few times. V and J are TRBV5-1 and TRBJ2-4; TRBD1 aligns across 7 bases. The germline gives CDR1 SGHRS, CDR2 YFSETQ. The length of the CDR3 is 11 residues. J gave up 7 bases and V 5 bases, and 0 bases lay outside the gene matches. The CDR3 region has the DNA TGCGCCAGCAGGACAGGGAACATTCAGTACTTC. Protein sequence: CASRTGNIQYF.

Only one count was recorded for this clonotype. The chain employs TRBV6-2 or TRBV6-3 and TRBJ2-1; 14 bases are a match to TRBD2. The CDR3 runs 19 residues. Per germline, CDR1 MNHEY and CDR2 SVGEGT. Trimming took 6 bases from V and 3 from J; bases not matched to a gene: 13. CDR3 protein: CASSHSLTSGRAYYNEQFF. CDR3 nucleotide sequence: TGTGCCAGCAGCCACAGCTTGACTAGCGGGAGGGCCTACTACAATGAGCAGTTCTTC.

This clonotype has ten or more counts. This chain joins TRBV5-4 and TRBJ2-3; 12 nucleotides agree with TRBD2. V shed 4 bases, J shed 4 bases, and the junction held 7 bases outside the gene matches. Germline CDR1 and CDR2: SGHNT and YYREEE (reference sequence). The CDR3 covers 16 residues. The CDR3 is CASSVTSGSSPDTQYF. CDR3 in DNA: TGTGCCAGCAGCGTGACTAGCGGGAGTAGCCCAGATACGCAGTATTTT.

Notes on this clonotype: This may come from a read error, since a much larger clone is one base off. The genes are TRBV28 and TRBJ2-7; TRBD1 matches at 10 bases. The CDR3 consists of 15 residues. Per the germline V gene, CDR1 is MDHEN and CDR2 is SYDVKM. Losses at the gene ends were 3 bases for V and 6 bases for J; bases not matched to a gene: 8. The CDR3 region is CASSLVGDRGLEQYF. DNA of the CDR3: TGTGCCAGCAGTTTGGTGGGGGACAGGGGCCTCGAGCAGTACTTC.

The chain is built from TRBV19 and TRBJ1-5; no definite D call. V lost 3 bases to trimming and J lost 4 bases, with 7 bases between them. The CDR3 loop spans 13 amino acids. Per germline, CDR1 LNHDA and CDR2 SQIVND (reference sequence). The CDR3 DNA follows: TGTGCCAGTAGTATCGTCGAGAATCAGCCCCAGCATTTT. Protein product: CASSIVENQPQHF.

This clonotype was seen many times. V usage is TRBV27 and J usage is TRBJ2-1; 9 positions match TRBD1. CDR3 length equals 16 residues. J gave up 3 bases and V 4 bases, and 7 bases lay outside the gene matches. Germline assignment: CDR1 MNHEY and CDR2 SMNVEV (reference sequence). The CDR3 DNA is TGTGCCAGCAGTTCCTCCGGGACAGGGCACTACAATGAGCAGTTCTTC. Protein: CASSSSGTGHYNEQFF.

The gene calls are TRBV28 and TRBJ1-2, with D maybe TRBD1 (5 bases). The CDR3 is 15 residues long. Trimming stripped 4 bases from V and 8 bases from J, with 20 bases between. Germline CDR1 MDHEN, CDR2 SYDVKM. CDR3 nucleotides: TGTGCCAGCAGTTCAGGGCTCGCGAGGTCTTACGGCTACACCTTC. It translates to CASSSGLARSYGYTF.

At least ten counts were recorded for this clonotype. This chain uses TRBV5-1 with TRBJ2-7; D possibly corresponds to TRBD2 (5 bases). CDR1 SGHRS and CDR2 YFSETQ come from the germline V gene. The CDR3 contains 14 residues. V was shortened by 0 bases and J by 2 bases, with 9 bases between the two germline ends. The CDR3: CASSLVRRTYEQYF. As DNA, the CDR3 is TGCGCCAGCAGCTTGGTTAGGAGGACCTACGAGCAGTACTTC.

This clonotype was observed at least ten times. The chain carries TRBV28 and TRBJ1-5; tentatively, D is TRBD1 (6 bases). The V gene lost 7 bases and the J gene lost 4 bases, with 17 bases spanning the gap. Germline V CDR1 and CDR2: MDHEN, SYDVKM. The length of the CDR3 is 15 residues. The CDR3 DNA reads TGTGCCAGCACACAGGGCTCATACCCAAATCAGCCCCAGCATTTT. Translating gives CASTQGSYPNQPQHF.

There are many counts of this clonotype. The rearrangement uses TRBV28 and TRBJ1-1; D is uncertain. The V and J ends lost 6 bases and 7 bases respectively, with 12 bases between them. Germline CDR1 MDHEN, CDR2 SYDVKM. This CDR3 has 12 residues. CDR3 DNA: TGTGCCAGCAGCCGACTCGGCCGTGAAGCTTTCTTT. Translating it yields CASSRLGREAFF.

Only one count was recorded for this clonotype. Here the CDR3 DNA reads TGTGCCAGCAGTTCCGGGCCAGCGGCAGATACGCAGTATTTT. This sequence encodes CASSSGPAADTQYF. The chain combines TRBV12-3 or TRBV12-4 with TRBJ2-3; possible D gene TRBD2, 5 bases. Trimming left V 4 bases short and J 4 bases short, with 12 bases between. The CDR3 loop spans 14 amino acids.

The CDR3 nucleotides read TGTGCCAGCAGCCGTGGACTAGCGGGGTACAATGAGCAGTTCTTC. Its protein product is CASSRGLAGYNEQFF. This chain connects TRBV7-3 to TRBJ2-1; 12 nucleotides agree with TRBD2. The germline V gene has CDR1 SGHTA and CDR2 FQGTGA. The CDR3 extends over 15 amino acids. V trimming: 5 bases; J trimming: 4 bases; junction bases outside the gene matches: 3.

This clonotype turned up a few times. The rearrangement uses TRBV12-3 or TRBV12-4 and TRBJ1-2, with a tentative D call TRBD1 (5 bases). The CDR3 loop spans 14 amino acids. V shed 6 bases and J shed 4 bases, with 15 bases lying between them. CDR3 amino acids: CASSLQGRTYGYTF. The CDR3 DNA reads TGTGCCAGCAGCCTTCAGGGCCGCACCTATGGCTACACCTTC.

The J gene is TRBJ2-7, the V gene TRBV6-1, with 10 bases fitting TRBD1. V lost 3 bases, J lost 7 bases, and 18 bases stayed unmatched. The germline CDR1 and CDR2 sequences are MNHNS and SASEGT. This CDR3 has 18 residues. DNA of the CDR3: TGTGCCAGCAGTGACCGGGACAGGGGTCCACTCCCTATGAGAGAGCAGTACTTC. As protein: CASSDRDRGPLPMREQYF.